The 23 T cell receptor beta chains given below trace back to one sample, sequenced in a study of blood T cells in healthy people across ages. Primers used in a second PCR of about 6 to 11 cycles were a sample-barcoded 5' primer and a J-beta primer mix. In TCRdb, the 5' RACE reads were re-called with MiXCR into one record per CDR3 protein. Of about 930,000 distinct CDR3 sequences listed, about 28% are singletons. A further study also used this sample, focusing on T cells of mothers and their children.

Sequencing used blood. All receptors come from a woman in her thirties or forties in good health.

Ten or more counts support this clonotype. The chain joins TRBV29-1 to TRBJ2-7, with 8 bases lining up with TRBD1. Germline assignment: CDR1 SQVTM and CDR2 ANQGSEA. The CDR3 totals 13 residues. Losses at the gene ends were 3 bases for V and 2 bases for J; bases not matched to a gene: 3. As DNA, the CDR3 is TGCAGCGTTGAGGACAGGGTCACCTACGAGCAGTACTTC. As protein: CSVEDRVTYEQYF.

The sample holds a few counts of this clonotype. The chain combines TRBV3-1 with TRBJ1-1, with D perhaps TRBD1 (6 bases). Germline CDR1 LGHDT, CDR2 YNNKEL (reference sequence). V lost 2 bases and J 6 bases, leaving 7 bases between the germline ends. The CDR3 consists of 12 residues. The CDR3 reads CASSQQGPEAFF. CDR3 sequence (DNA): TGTGCCAGCAGCCAACAGGGGCCTGAAGCTTTCTTT.

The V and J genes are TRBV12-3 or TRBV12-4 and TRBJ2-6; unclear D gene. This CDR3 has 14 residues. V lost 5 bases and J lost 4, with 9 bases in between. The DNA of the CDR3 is TGTGCCAGCAGTCGACTCTTAGGGGCCAACGTCCTGACTTTC. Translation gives CASSRLLGANVLTF.

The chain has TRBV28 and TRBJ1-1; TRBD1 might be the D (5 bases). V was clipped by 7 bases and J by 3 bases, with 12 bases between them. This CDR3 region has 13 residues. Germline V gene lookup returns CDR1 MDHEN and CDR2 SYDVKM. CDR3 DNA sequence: TGTGCCAGCACCCTTACGGGGGACACTGAAGCTTTCTTT. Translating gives CASTLTGDTEAFF.

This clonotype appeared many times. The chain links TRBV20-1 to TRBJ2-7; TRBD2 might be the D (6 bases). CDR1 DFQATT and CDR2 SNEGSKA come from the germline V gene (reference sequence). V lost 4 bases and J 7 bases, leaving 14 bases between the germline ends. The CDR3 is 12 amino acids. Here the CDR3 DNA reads TGCAGTGCTAACTCCCATCGGGGGGAGCAGTACTTC. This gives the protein CSANSHRGEQYF.

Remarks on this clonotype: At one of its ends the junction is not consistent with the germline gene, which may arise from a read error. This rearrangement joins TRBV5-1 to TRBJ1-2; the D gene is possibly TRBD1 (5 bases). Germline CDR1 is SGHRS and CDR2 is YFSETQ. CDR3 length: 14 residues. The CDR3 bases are TGCGCCAGCACCTTGGACAACGCGAACTATGGCTACACCTTC. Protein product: CASTLDNANYGYTF.

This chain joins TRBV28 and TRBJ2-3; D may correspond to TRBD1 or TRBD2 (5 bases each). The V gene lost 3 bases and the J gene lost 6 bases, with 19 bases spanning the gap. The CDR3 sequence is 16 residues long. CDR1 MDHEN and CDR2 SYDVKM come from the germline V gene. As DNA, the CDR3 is TGTGCCAGCAGTTTTGAGGGATCTCCACCAGGGGATACGCAGTATTTT. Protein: CASSFEGSPPGDTQYF.

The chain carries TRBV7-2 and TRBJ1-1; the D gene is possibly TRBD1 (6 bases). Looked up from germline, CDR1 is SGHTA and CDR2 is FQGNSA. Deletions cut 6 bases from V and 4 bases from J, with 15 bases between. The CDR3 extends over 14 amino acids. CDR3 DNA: TGTACCAGCAGTTCCACCGGGGGGCGCACTGAAGCTTTCTTT. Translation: CTSSSTGGRTEAFF.

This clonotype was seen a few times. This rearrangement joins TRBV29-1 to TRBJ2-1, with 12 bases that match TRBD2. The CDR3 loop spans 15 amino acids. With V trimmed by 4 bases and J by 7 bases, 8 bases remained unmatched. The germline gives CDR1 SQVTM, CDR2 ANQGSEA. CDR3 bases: TGCAGCGTTGGTCTTCGTGGACTAGCGGGGAATGAGCAGTTCTTC. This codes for CSVGLRGLAGNEQFF.

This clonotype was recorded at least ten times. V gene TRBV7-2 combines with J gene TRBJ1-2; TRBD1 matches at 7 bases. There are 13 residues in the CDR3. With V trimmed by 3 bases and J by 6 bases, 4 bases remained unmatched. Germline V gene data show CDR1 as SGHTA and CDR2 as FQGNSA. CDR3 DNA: TGTGCCAGCAGCTTCCGACAGGGCGATGGCTACACCTTC. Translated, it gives CASSFRQGDGYTF.

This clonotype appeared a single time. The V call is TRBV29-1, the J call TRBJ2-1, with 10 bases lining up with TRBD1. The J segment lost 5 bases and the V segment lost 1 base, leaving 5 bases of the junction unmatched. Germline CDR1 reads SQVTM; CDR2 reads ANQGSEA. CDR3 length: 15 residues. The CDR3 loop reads CSVEGLGQGNNEQFF. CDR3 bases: TGCAGCGTTGAAGGTCTGGGACAGGGGAACAATGAGCAGTTCTTC.

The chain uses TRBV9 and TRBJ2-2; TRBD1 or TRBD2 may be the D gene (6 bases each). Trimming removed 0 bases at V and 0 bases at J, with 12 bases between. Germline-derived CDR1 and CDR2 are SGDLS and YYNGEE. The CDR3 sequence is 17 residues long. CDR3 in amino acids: CASSVAIGGANTGELFF. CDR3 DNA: TGTGCCAGCAGCGTAGCGATCGGGGGCGCGAACACCGGGGAGCTGTTTTTT.

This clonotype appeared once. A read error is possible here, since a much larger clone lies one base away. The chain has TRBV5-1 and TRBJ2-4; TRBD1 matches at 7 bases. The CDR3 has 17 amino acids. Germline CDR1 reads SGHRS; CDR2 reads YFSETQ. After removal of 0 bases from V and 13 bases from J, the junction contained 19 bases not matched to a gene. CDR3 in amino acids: CASSLGGQTPSSYGQYF. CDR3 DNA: TGCGCCAGCAGCTTGGGGGGACAGACCCCATCCTCCTACGGGCAGTACTTC.

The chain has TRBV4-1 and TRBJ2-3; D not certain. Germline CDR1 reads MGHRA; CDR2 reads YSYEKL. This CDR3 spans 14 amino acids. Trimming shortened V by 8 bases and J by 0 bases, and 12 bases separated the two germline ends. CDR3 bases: TGCGCCAGCCTTAGTATTGGGAGCACAGATACGCAGTATTTT. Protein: CASLSIGSTDTQYF.

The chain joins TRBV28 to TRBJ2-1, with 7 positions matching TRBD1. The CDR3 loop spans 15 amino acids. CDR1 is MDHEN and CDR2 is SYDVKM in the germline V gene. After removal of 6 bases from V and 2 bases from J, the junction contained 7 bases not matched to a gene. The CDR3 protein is CASRIRQGPYNEQFF. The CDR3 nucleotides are TGTGCCAGCAGAATAAGACAGGGTCCCTACAATGAGCAGTTCTTC.

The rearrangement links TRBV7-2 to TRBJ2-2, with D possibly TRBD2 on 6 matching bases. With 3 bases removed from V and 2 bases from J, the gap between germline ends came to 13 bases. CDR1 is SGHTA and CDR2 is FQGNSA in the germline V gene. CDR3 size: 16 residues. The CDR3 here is CASSFSPGTNTGELFF. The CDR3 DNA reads TGTGCCAGCAGCTTCTCGCCAGGGACTAACACCGGGGAGCTGTTTTTT.

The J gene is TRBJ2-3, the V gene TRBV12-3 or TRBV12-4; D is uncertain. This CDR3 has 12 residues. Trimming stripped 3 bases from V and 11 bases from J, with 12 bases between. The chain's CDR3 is CASSLGSDVQYF. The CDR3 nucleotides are TGTGCCAGCAGTTTGGGCTCAGATGTGCAGTATTTT.

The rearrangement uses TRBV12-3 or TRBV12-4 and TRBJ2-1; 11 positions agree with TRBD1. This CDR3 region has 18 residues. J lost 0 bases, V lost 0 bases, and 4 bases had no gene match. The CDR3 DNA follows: TGTGCCAGCAGTTTAGCGCTAGGGACAGGGGGCTCCTACAATGAGCAGTTCTTC. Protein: CASSLALGTGGSYNEQFF.

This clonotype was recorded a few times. The DNA of the CDR3 is TGCAGCGTTCCTACCGGGACTTCTGAAGCTTTCTTT. This translates into CSVPTGTSEAFF. The rearrangement uses TRBV29-1 and TRBJ1-1, with a weak D call TRBD1 (5 bases). Germline V gene data show CDR1 as SQVTM and CDR2 as ANQGSEA. The CDR3 contains 12 residues. Deletions cut 5 bases from V and 6 bases from J, with 13 bases between.

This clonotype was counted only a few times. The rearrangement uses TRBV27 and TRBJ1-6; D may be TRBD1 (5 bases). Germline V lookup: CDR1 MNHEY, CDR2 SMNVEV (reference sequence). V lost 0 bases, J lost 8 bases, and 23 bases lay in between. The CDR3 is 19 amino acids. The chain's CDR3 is CASSLSSRRRGDAYSPLHF. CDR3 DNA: TGTGCCAGCAGTTTATCGTCGCGACGGCGGGGGGATGCATATTCACCCCTCCACTTT.

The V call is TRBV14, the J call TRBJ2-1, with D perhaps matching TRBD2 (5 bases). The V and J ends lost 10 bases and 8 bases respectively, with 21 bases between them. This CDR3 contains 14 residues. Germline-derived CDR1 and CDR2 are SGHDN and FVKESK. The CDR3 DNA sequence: TGTGCCACCCGAGAAAGCGGCGAAATAGATGAGCAGTTCTTC. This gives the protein CATRESGEIDEQFF.

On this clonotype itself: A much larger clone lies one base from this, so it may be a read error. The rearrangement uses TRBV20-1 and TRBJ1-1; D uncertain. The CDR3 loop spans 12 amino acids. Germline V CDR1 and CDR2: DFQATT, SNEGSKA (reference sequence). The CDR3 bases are TGCAGGGCCGCTCGGACCAACACTGAAGCTTTCTTT. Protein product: CRAARTNTEAFF.

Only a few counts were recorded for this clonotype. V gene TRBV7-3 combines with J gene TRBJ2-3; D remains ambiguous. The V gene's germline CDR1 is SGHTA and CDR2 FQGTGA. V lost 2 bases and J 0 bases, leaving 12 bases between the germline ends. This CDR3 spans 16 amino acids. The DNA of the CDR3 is TGTGCCAGCAGCTTAGGGCCGTCCCTGAGCACAGATACGCAGTATTTT. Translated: CASSLGPSLSTDTQYF.